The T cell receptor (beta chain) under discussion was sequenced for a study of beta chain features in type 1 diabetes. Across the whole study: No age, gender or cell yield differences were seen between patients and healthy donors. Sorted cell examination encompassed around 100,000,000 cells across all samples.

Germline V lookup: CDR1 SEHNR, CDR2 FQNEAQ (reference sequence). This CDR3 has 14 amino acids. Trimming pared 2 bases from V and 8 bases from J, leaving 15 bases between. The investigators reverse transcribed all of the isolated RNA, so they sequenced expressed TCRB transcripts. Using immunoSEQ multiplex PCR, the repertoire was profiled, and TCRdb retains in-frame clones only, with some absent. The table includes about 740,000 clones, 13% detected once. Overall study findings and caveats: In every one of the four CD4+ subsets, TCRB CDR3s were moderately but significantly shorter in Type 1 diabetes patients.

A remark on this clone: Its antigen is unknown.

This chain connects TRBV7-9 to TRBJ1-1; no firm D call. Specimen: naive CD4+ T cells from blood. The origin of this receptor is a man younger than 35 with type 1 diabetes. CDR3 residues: CASSLSSLLGEAFF. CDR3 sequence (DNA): TGTGCCAGCAGCTTATCCAGCCTACTCGGGGAAGCTTTCTTT.